Sequencing of this T cell receptor (beta chain) was carried out in a study of blood T cell repertoires in COVID-19. Study-wide context: T cells, B-cell-depleted T cells, or PBMCs supplied cDNA or gDNA.

This clone was seen once. J was trimmed by 5 bases and V by 5 bases; bases with no gene match: 17. The CDR3 sequence is 18 residues long. Per germline, CDR1 MNHEY and CDR2 SMNVEV (reference sequence). In the 2 weeks before study entry, exposed participants met a COVID-19 case, which was PCR-confirmed or clinician-diagnosed. Study processing details: Amplification of reference gene primers was used by the study to estimate nucleated cell counts. Produced via immunoSEQ multiplex PCR; TCRdb's table is partial and in-frame only. Clonal size and the V and J genes are those of that table, whereas D and trimming came from the DNA. The data contain about 270,000 clones, less than 95% of them singletons.

The TCR sequence derives from a man aged 40-50 years who had been exposed to COVID-19. Sequencing was done on a sample of PBMCs or T cells enriched from blood (not recorded which). The V call is TRBV27, the J call TRBJ2-7; 11 bases are shared with TRBD2. The CDR3 here is CASSHTSYSGRASDEQYF. The DNA of the CDR3 is TGTGCCAGCAGTCACACCTCCTATAGCGGGAGGGCCTCGGACGAGCAGTACTTC.